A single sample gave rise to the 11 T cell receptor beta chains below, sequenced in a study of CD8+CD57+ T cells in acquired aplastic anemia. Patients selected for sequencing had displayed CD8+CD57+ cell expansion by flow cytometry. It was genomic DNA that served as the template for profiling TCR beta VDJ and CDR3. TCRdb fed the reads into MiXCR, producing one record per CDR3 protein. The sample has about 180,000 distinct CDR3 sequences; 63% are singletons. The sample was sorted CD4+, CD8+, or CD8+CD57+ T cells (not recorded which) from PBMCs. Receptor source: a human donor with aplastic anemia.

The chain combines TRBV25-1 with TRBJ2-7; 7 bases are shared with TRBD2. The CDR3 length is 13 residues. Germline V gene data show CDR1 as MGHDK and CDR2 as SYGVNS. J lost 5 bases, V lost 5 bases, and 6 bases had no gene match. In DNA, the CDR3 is TGTGCCAGCAGTAGATCCGGGACTAACGAGCAGTACTTC. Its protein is CASSRSGTNEQYF.

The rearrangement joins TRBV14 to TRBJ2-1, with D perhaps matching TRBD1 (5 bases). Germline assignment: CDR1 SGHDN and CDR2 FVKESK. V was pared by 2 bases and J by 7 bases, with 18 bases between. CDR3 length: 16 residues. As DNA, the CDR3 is TGTGCCAGCAGCCAATGGGAAGGGGATTATGAGAATGAGCAGTTCTTC. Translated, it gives CASSQWEGDYENEQFF.

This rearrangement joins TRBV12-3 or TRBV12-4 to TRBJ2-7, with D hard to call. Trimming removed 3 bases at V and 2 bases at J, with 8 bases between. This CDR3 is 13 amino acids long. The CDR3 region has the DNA TGTGCCAGCAGTTTTGGGGATACCTACGAGCAGTACTTC. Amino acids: CASSFGDTYEQYF.

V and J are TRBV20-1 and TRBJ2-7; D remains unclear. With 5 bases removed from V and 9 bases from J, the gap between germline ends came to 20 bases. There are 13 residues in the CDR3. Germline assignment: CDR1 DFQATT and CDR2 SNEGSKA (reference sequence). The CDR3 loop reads CSAGAETATTQYF. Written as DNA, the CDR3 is TGCAGTGCTGGAGCAGAGACGGCTACGACGCAGTACTTC.

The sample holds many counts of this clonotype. As DNA, the CDR3 is TGTGCCAGCAGCCAACATCCGGGACGGTACGAGCAGTACTTC. It is translated as CASSQHPGRYEQYF. The chain recombines TRBV4-2 with TRBJ2-7; D assignment may be TRBD1 or TRBD2 (5 bases each). The CDR3 has 14 amino acids. CDR1 is LGHNA and CDR2 is YNFKEQ in the germline V gene. The V gene lost 2 bases and the J gene lost 4 bases, with 12 bases spanning the gap.

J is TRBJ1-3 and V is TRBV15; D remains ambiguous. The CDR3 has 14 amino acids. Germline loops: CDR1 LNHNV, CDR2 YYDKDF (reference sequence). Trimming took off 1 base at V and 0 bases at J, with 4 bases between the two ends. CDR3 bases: TGTGCCACCAGCAGAGGGGTCTCTGGAAACACCATATATTTT. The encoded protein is CATSRGVSGNTIYF.

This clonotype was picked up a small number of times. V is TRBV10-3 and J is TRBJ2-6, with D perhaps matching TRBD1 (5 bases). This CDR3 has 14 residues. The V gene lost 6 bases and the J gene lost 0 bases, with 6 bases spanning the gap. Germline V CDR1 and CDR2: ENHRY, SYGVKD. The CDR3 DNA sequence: TGTGCCATCAGCCAGGGCTCTGGGGCCAACGTCCTGACTTTC. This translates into CAISQGSGANVLTF.

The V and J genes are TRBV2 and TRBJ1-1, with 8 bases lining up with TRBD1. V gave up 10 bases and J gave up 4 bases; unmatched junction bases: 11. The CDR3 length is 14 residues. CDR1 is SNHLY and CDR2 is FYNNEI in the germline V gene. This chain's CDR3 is CAIRADRESTEAFF. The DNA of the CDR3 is TGTGCCATCCGAGCGGACAGGGAGAGCACTGAAGCTTTCTTT.

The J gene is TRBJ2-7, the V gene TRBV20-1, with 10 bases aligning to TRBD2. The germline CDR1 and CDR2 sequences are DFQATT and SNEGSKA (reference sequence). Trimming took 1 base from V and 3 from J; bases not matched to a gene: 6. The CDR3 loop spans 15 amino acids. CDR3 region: CSARGQGLAVYEQYF. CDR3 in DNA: TGCAGTGCTAGAGGACAAGGACTAGCGGTCTACGAGCAGTACTTC.

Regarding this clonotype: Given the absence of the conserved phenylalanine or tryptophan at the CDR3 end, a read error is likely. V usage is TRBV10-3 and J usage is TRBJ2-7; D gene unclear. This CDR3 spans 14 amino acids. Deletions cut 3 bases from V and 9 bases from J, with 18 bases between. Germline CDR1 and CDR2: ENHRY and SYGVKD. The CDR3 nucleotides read TGTGCCATCAGTGAAAGTGTGGGAAGAGTCGGGCAGTACTCC. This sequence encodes CAISESVGRVGQYS.

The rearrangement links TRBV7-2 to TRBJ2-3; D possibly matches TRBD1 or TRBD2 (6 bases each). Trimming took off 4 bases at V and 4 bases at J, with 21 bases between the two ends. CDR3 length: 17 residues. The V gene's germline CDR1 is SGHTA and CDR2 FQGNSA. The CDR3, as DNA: TGTGCCAGCAGCTACCTAGGGTGGGGGGCGCATTCAGATACGCAGTATTTT. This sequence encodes CASSYLGWGAHSDTQYF.